These 28 T cell receptor beta chains were sequenced from one sample in a study of T cells after yellow fever vaccination (dated by TCRdb to between 2018 and 2021). The label giving this sample's treatment or condition can be read as: live attenuated yellow fever vaccine strain. Library generation was performed with 5' RACE. Sequencer: Illumina HiSeq 2500. TCRdb ran its own pipeline on the public reads, namely fastp trimming at Q25 and MiXCR clone calling, and kept in-frame beta chains. Every entry covers one CDR3 protein and lists the most common genes and DNA from its rows. The sample table holds roughly 250,000 distinct CDR3 sequences, of which approximately 12% were seen once. The ten most abundant clones make up roughly 0.5% of the sample. The sequencing used CD4+ T cells sorted from PBMCs, collected 45 days after the yellow fever booster vaccination. These receptors all stem from a man aged 25-40 years who received the YFV17D yellow fever vaccine.

The table lists this clonotype with a few counts. The chain couples TRBV10-3 to TRBJ2-2; 9 bases fit TRBD1. CDR3 size: 15 residues. Germline CDR1 ENHRY, CDR2 SYGVKD. V lost 6 bases to trimming and J lost 1 base; unmatched junction nucleotides: 3. CDR3 residues: CAISPGQGNTGELFF. The CDR3 DNA is TGTGCCATCAGCCCGGGACAGGGGAACACCGGGGAGCTGTTTTTT.

This clonotype came up a few times. The CDR3 coding sequence is TGCAGCGCCGGAGGCGGACTAGGTGAGCAGTTCTTC. Translated, it gives CSAGGGLGEQFF. This sequence joins TRBV29-1 and TRBJ2-1; 7 bases are a match to TRBD2. With V trimmed by 7 bases and J by 9 bases, 9 bases remained unmatched. CDR3 length: 12 amino acids. The germline CDR1 and CDR2 sequences are SQVTM and ANQGSEA.

The rearrangement joins TRBV3-1 to TRBJ2-7; no firm D call. Trimming removed 8 bases at V and 3 bases at J, with 20 bases between. The germline gives CDR1 LGHDT, CDR2 YNNKEL (reference sequence). The CDR3 sequence is 15 residues long. The CDR3 DNA reads TGTGCCAGCGAAGATTCGGGTCGCCTTGTCTACGAGCAGTACTTC. Translating it yields CASEDSGRLVYEQYF.

In its sample, this clonotype was seen a few times. This rearrangement joins TRBV5-6 to TRBJ2-2; unclear D gene. The CDR3 sequence is 11 residues long. Germline CDR1 SGHDT, CDR2 YYEEEE. Trimming left V 5 bases short and J 4 bases short, with 3 bases between. The CDR3 sequence: CASRITGELFF. CDR3 in DNA: TGTGCCAGCAGGATCACCGGGGAGCTGTTTTTT.

There are a few counts of this clonotype. The chain employs TRBV7-2 and TRBJ2-1; a weak D match, TRBD2 (6 bases). The CDR3 has 15 residues. Trimming took off 5 bases at V and 6 bases at J, with 17 bases between the two ends. Germline V gene sequence: CDR1 SGHTA, CDR2 FQGNSA. In nucleotides, the CDR3 is TGTGCCAGCAGCCGGCGACTAGGTGAAATCAATGAGCAGTTCTTC. Amino acids: CASSRRLGEINEQFF. The full variable domain, rest sourced from reference TRBV7-2 and TRBJ2-1, is GAGVSQSPSNKVTEKGKDVELRCDPISGHTALYWYRQSLGQGLEFLIYFQGNSAPDKSGLPSDRFSAERTGGSVSTLTIQRTQQEDSAVYLCASSRRLGEINEQFFGPGTRLTVL.

The rearrangement links TRBV7-9 to TRBJ2-1; 11 positions agree with TRBD2. The CDR3 spans 17 residues. Germline values: CDR1 SEHNR, CDR2 FQNEAQ (reference sequence). V shed 1 base, J shed 1 base, and the junction held 3 bases outside the gene matches. CDR3 amino acids: CASSLVAGGGSYNEQFF. CDR3 DNA sequence: TGTGCCAGCAGCTTAGTAGCGGGAGGGGGGTCCTACAATGAGCAGTTCTTC.

This clonotype was recorded a few times. The chain carries TRBV6-2 or TRBV6-3 and TRBJ1-1; D remains unclear. This CDR3 region has 16 residues. CDR1 and CDR2 from the germline V gene are MNHEY and SVGEGT. Trimming cost V 7 bases and J 4 bases, with 22 bases left between them. The CDR3 region has the DNA TGTGCCAGCACTCTACGTAGGTCCCGGTCCGGCACTGAAGCTTTCTTT. Its protein is CASTLRRSRSGTEAFF.

This clonotype was picked up a small number of times. The J gene is TRBJ2-2, the V gene TRBV4-3; tentative D call: TRBD1 (6 bases). This CDR3 region has 15 residues. Germline V gene sequence: CDR1 LGHNA, CDR2 YSLEER. The V end lost 5 bases, the J end lost 5 bases, and 15 bases lay between the germline ends. CDR3 sequence: CASSTQGKWTGELFF. The CDR3 DNA sequence: TGCGCCAGCAGCACGCAGGGGAAATGGACCGGGGAGCTGTTTTTT.

This clonotype appeared a few times. This chain joins TRBV20-1 and TRBJ1-5; D gene ambiguous. The V end lost 1 base, the J end lost 3 bases, and 7 bases lay between the germline ends. The CDR3 sequence is 13 residues long. Germline V lookup: CDR1 DFQATT, CDR2 SNEGSKA (reference sequence). CDR3 sequence: CSARGRNNQPQHF. Here the CDR3 DNA reads TGCAGTGCTAGAGGACGGAACAATCAGCCCCAGCATTTT.

The V call is TRBV19, the J call TRBJ2-3, with D hard to call. The CDR3 sequence is 13 residues long. The germline V gene has CDR1 LNHDA and CDR2 SQIVND (reference sequence). The V end lost 7 bases, the J end lost 2 bases, and 10 bases lay between the germline ends. The CDR3, as DNA: TGTGCCAGTACCCACCTGGACACAGATACGCAGTATTTT. Its translation is CASTHLDTDTQYF.

The V and J genes are TRBV20-1 and TRBJ2-1; D gene uncertain. This CDR3 has 13 residues. The V end lost 1 base, the J end lost 6 bases, and 10 bases lay between the germline ends. Per the germline V gene, CDR1 is DFQATT and CDR2 is SNEGSKA (reference sequence). The CDR3 reads CSARVTETNEQFF. The CDR3 nucleotides are TGCAGTGCTAGAGTAACAGAAACCAATGAGCAGTTCTTC.

The chain carries TRBV12-3 or TRBV12-4 and TRBJ2-7; 8 nucleotides match TRBD2. This CDR3 has 14 residues. V shed 3 bases, J shed 3 bases, and the junction held 4 bases outside the gene matches. As DNA, the CDR3 is TGTGCCAGCAGTTTTGTAGCGGGACTCTACGAGCAGTACTTC. It specifies CASSFVAGLYEQYF.

This clonotype has at least ten counts. This CDR3 is CASSPAGGAKGYTF. The DNA for the CDR3 is TGTGCCAGCAGCCCGGCGGGGGGCGCAAAAGGCTACACCTTC. The chain combines TRBV7-2 with TRBJ1-2, with D tentatively TRBD1 (6 bases). CDR1 and CDR2 from the germline V gene are SGHTA and FQGNSA. V lost 5 bases and J lost 8, with 18 bases in between. CDR3 length: 14 amino acids.

This sequence joins TRBV7-2 and TRBJ2-7; TRBD2 might be the D (6 bases). Deletions cut 1 base from V and 0 bases from J, with 13 bases between. This CDR3 contains 16 residues. Germline assignment: CDR1 SGHTA and CDR2 FQGNSA. The CDR3 spells CASSLVAEEPSYEQYF. The CDR3 DNA reads TGTGCCAGCAGCTTAGTAGCGGAGGAGCCCTCCTACGAGCAGTACTTC.

V gene TRBV9 combines with J gene TRBJ2-2; D remains unclear. Trimming pared 3 bases from V and 1 base from J, leaving 10 bases between. CDR3 length: 15 amino acids. CDR1 is SGDLS, CDR2 YYNGEE, per germline. This CDR3 reads CASSDGRVNTGELFF. The CDR3 DNA reads as TGTGCCAGCAGCGATGGTCGGGTGAACACCGGGGAGCTGTTTTTT.

V is TRBV4-3 and J is TRBJ2-5, with D perhaps matching TRBD1 or TRBD2 (5 bases each). Trimming shortened V by 0 bases and J by 5 bases, and 22 bases separated the two germline ends. The CDR3 contains 18 residues. CDR1 LGHNA and CDR2 YSLEER come from the germline V gene. Here the CDR3 reads CASSQDIPGAGREETQYF. CDR3 DNA: TGCGCCAGCAGCCAAGATATCCCCGGGGCAGGCAGGGAGGAGACCCAGTACTTC.

V gene TRBV27 combines with J gene TRBJ2-1; TRBD1 agrees at 9 bases. Germline CDR1 is MNHEY and CDR2 is SMNVEV (reference sequence). CDR3 length equals 15 residues. V trimming: 7 bases; J trimming: 2 bases; junction bases outside the gene matches: 6. In nucleotides, the CDR3 is TGTGCCAGCAAAGAACAGGGGGCGGCCTACAATGAGCAGTTCTTC. Translated, it gives CASKEQGAAYNEQFF.

This clonotype has only a few counts. The chain carries TRBV7-2 and TRBJ2-3; unclear D gene. The CDR3 sequence is 14 residues long. CDR1 and CDR2 from the germline V gene are SGHTA and FQGNSA. V dropped 1 base and J dropped 3 bases, with 8 bases sitting between them. The CDR3 here is CASSLETATDTQYF. The CDR3 nucleotides read TGTGCCAGCAGCTTAGAAACAGCGACAGATACGCAGTATTTT. The variable domain in full, completed from reference TRBV7-2 and TRBJ2-3, reads GAGVSQSPSNKVTEKGKDVELRCDPISGHTALYWYRQSLGQGLEFLIYFQGNSAPDKSGLPSDRFSAERTGGSVSTLTIQRTQQEDSAVYLCASSLETATDTQYFGPGTRLTVL.

Turning to this clonotype: At one boundary the junction diverges from the germline segment, which might be a read error. V usage is TRBV6-1 and J usage is TRBJ1-4; tentative D call: TRBD1 (6 bases). Germline values: CDR1 MNHNS, CDR2 SASEGT. The CDR3 totals 17 residues. The CDR3 spells CASSEGIRQATNEKLFF. For the CDR3, the DNA is TGTGCCAGCAGCGAAGGAATCAGACAGGCAACTAATGAAAAACTGTTTTTT.

The sample holds many counts of this clonotype. The chain recombines TRBV4-3 with TRBJ2-3; D call uncertain. Germline CDR1 LGHNA, CDR2 YSLEER. V lost 0 bases and J lost 2, with 12 bases in between. The CDR3 loop spans 16 amino acids. CDR3 amino acids: CASSQDVGRNTDTQYF. The CDR3 nucleotides read TGCGCCAGCAGCCAAGACGTCGGGCGGAACACAGATACGCAGTATTTT.

This clonotype was seen more than once but under ten times. The V and J genes are TRBV7-8 and TRBJ2-2, with D perhaps matching TRBD2 (6 bases). CDR3 length: 16 amino acids. V dropped 5 bases and J dropped 4 bases, with 17 bases sitting between them. Germline-derived CDR1 and CDR2 are SGHVS and FQNEAQ. CDR3 in amino acids: CASSPKAGGATGELFF. DNA of the CDR3: TGTGCCAGCAGCCCAAAAGCAGGCGGGGCCACCGGGGAGCTGTTTTTT.

This sequence joins TRBV4-3 and TRBJ2-5; D is undetermined. Germline values: CDR1 LGHNA, CDR2 YSLEER. The length of the CDR3 is 13 residues. V gave up 2 bases and J gave up 4 bases, with 8 bases separating them. The DNA for the CDR3 is TGCGCCAGCAGCCAAAATTACCTAGAGACCCAGTACTTC. This codes for CASSQNYLETQYF.

The rearrangement joins TRBV4-3 to TRBJ2-1; the D is unclear. Between the trimmed V and J ends, which lost 0 bases and 3 bases, there was a span of 6 bases. The CDR3 spans 14 residues. Germline V lookup: CDR1 LGHNA, CDR2 YSLEER. The CDR3 protein is CASSQEQFYNEQFF. The CDR3 DNA reads TGCGCCAGCAGCCAAGAGCAGTTCTACAATGAGCAGTTCTTC.

This clonotype has a count of ten or more. The V and J genes are TRBV20-1 and TRBJ2-6; D gene ambiguous. Germline V gives CDR1 DFQATT, CDR2 SNEGSKA (reference sequence). The CDR3 is 13 residues long. V was clipped by 3 bases and J by 5 bases, with 8 bases between them. The CDR3 nucleotides read TGCAGTGCTAGGGACCCCAGGGCCAACGTCCTGACTTTC. This gives the protein CSARDPRANVLTF.

The rearrangement uses TRBV9 and TRBJ2-7; possible D gene TRBD1, 6 bases. With 3 bases removed from V and 5 bases from J, the gap between germline ends came to 18 bases. CDR3 length equals 15 residues. Germline V lookup: CDR1 SGDLS, CDR2 YYNGEE. CDR3 DNA: TGTGCCAGCAGCGCCACGCAAACAGGGCTACACGAGCAGTACTTC. Amino acids: CASSATQTGLHEQYF.

This chain joins TRBV4-3 and TRBJ2-1; D is undetermined. The CDR3 length is 14 residues. Germline CDR1 reads LGHNA; CDR2 reads YSLEER. V lost 3 bases and J lost 9, with 15 bases in between. The CDR3 region has the DNA TGCGCCAGCAGCCATGAACCTAGGGTCCGTGAGCAGTTCTTC. It codes for CASSHEPRVREQFF.

V and J are TRBV29-1 and TRBJ2-6, with D maybe TRBD1 (6 bases). Germline-derived CDR1 and CDR2 are SQVTM and ANQGSEA. V gave up 6 bases and J gave up 4 bases, with 19 bases separating them. This CDR3 is 16 amino acids long. Here the CDR3 reads CSVQYLTGYGANVLTF. The CDR3 bases are TGCAGCGTCCAGTACCTCACAGGGTACGGGGCCAACGTCCTGACTTTC. Full variable domain (remainder filled in from reference TRBV29-1 and TRBJ2-6): SAVISQKPSRDICQRGTSLTIQCQVDSQVTMMFWYRQQPGQSLTLIATANQGSEATYESGFVIDKFPISRPNLTFSTLTVSNMSPEDSSIYLCSVQYLTGYGANVLTFGAGSRLTVL.

V usage is TRBV6-2 or TRBV6-3 and J usage is TRBJ2-3, with 11 positions matching TRBD2. V shed 6 bases, J shed 0 bases, and the junction held 11 bases outside the gene matches. The V gene's germline CDR1 is MNHEY and CDR2 SVGEGT. CDR3 size: 18 residues. CDR3 DNA: TGTGCCAGCAGGCCCGGGACTAGCGGAAAGACTAGCACAGATACGCAGTATTTT. This gives the protein CASRPGTSGKTSTDTQYF.